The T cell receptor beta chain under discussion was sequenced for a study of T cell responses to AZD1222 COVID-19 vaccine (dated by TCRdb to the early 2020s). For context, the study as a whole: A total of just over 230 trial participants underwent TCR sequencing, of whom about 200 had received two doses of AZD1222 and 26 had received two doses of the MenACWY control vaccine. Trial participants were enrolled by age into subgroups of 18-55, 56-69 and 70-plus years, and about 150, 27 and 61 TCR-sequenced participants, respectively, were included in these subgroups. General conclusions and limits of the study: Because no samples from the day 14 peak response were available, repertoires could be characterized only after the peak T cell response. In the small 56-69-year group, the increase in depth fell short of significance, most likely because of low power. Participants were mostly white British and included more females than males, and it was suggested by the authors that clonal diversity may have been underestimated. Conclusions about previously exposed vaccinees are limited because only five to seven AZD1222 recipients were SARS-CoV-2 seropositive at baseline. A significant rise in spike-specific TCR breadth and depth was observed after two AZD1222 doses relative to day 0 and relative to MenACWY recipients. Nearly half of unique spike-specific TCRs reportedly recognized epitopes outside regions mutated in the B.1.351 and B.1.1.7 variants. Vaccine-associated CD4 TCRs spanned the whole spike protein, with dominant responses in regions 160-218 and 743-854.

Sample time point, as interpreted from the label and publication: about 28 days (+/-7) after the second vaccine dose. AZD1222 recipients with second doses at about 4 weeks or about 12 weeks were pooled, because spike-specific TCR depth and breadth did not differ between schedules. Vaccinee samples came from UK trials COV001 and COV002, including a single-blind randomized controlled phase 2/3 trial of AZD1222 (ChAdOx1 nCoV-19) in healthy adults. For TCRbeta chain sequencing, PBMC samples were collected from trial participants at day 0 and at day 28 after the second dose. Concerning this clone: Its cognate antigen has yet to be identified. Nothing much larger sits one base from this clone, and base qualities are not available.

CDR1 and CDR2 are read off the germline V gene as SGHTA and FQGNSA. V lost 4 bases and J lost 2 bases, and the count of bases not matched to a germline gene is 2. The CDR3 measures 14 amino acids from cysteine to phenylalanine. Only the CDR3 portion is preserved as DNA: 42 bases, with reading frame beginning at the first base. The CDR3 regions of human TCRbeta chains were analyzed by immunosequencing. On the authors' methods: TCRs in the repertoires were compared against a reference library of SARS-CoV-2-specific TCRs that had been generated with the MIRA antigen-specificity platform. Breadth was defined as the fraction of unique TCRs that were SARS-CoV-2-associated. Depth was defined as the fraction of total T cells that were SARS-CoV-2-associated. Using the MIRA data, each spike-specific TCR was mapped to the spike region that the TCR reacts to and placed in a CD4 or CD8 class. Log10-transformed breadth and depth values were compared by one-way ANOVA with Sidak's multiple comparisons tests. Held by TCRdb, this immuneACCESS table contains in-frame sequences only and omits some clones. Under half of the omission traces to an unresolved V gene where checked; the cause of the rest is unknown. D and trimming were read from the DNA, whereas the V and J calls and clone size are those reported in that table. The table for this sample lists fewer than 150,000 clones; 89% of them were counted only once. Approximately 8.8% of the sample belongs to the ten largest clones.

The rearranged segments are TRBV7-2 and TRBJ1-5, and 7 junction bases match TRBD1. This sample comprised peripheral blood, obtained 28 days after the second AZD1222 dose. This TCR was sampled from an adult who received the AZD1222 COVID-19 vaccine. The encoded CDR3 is CASSSDRGNQPQHF. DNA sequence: TGTGCCAGCAGCTCAGACAGGGGCAATCAGCCCCAGCATTTT.